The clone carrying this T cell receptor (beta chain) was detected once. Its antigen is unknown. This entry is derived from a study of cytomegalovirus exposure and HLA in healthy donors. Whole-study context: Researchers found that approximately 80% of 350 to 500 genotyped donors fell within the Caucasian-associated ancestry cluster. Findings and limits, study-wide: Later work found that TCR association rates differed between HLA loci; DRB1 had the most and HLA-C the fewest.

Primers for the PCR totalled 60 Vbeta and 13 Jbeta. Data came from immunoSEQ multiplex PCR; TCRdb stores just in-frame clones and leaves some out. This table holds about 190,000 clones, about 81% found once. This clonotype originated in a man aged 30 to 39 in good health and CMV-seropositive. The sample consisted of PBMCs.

Written as DNA, the CDR3 is TGTGCCAGTAGGGACGACAGGGGGCTGGACATTCAGTACTTC. It encodes CASRDDRGLDIQYF. The chain links TRBV19 to TRBJ2-4; 10 bases line up with TRBD1. V gave up 6 bases and J gave up 8 bases; unmatched junction bases: 7. This CDR3 region has 14 residues. The germline V gene has CDR1 LNHDA and CDR2 SQIVND (reference sequence).